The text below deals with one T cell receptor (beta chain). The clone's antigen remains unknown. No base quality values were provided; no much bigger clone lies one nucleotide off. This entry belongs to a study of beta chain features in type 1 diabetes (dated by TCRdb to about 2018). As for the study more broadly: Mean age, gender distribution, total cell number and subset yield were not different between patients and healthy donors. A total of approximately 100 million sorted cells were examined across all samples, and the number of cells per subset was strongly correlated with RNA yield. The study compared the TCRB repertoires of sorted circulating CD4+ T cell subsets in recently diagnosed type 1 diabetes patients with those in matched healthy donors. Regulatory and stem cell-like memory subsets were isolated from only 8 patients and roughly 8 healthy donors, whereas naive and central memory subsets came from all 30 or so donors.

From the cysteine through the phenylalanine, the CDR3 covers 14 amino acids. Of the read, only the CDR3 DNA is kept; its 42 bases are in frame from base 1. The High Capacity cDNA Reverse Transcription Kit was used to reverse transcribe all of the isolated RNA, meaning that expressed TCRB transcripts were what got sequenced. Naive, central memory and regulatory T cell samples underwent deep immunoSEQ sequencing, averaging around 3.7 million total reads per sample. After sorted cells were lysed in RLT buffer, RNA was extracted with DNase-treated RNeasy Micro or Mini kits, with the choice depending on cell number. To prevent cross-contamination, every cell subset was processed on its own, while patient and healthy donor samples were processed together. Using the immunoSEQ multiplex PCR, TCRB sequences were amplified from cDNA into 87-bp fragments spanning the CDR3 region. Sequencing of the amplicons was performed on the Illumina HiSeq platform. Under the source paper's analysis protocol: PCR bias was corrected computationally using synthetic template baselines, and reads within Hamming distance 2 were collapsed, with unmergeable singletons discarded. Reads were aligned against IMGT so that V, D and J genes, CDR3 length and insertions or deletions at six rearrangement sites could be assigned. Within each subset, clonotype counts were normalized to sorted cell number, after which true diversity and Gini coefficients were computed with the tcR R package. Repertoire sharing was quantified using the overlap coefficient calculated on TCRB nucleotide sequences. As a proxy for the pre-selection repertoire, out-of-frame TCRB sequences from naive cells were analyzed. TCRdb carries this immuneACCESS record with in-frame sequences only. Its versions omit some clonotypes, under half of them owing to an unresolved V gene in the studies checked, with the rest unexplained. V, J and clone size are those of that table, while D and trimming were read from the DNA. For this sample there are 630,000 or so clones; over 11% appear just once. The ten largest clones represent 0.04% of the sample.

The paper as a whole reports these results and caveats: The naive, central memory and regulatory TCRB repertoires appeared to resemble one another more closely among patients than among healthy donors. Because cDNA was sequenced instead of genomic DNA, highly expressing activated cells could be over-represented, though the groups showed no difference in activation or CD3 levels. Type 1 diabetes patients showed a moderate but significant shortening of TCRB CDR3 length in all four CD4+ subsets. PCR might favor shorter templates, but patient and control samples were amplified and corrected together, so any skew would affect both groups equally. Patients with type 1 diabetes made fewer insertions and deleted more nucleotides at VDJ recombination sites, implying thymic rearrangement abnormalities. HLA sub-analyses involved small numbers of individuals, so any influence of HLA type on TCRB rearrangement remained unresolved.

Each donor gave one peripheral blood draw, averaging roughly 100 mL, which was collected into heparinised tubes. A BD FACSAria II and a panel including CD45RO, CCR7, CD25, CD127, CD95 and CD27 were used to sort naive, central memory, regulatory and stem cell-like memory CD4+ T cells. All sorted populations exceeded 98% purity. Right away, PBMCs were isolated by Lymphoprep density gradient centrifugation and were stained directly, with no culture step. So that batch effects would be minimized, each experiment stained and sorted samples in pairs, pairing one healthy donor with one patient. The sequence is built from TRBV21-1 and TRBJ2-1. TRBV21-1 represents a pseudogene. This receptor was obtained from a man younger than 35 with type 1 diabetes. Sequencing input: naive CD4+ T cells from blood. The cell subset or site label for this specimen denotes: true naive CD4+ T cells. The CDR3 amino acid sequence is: CASSKALGTNEQFF. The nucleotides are TGTGCCAGCAGCAAAGCGCTGGGTACAAATGAGCAGTTCTTC.